The sequence of this T cell receptor (beta chain) was determined in a study of shared clonotypes between healthy human individuals. The CDR3 loop spans 13 amino acids. CDR1 and CDR2 from the germline V gene are MNHNS and SASEGT. Trimming cost V 1 base and J 4 bases, with 7 bases left between them. Positively selected for CCR7, the CD45RO-negative cells used as naive CD8 cells excluded terminally differentiated effector memory CD45RA+ cells. Sequenced by immunoSEQ multiplex PCR; TCRdb stores in-frame clones only, minus some. This sample yields 2 million to 2.5 million clones, of which 85% to 95% are seen a single time; around 1.1% belongs to the top ten.

This TCR was recovered from a man aged 18 to 29 in good health. Sample: naive CD8+ T cells sorted from blood. The chain couples TRBV6-1 to TRBJ2-5, with D perhaps TRBD2 (5 bases). CDR3 amino acids: CASSEGGPETQYF. The CDR3 DNA reads as TGTGCCAGCAGTGAAGGAGGGCCAGAGACCCAGTACTTC.